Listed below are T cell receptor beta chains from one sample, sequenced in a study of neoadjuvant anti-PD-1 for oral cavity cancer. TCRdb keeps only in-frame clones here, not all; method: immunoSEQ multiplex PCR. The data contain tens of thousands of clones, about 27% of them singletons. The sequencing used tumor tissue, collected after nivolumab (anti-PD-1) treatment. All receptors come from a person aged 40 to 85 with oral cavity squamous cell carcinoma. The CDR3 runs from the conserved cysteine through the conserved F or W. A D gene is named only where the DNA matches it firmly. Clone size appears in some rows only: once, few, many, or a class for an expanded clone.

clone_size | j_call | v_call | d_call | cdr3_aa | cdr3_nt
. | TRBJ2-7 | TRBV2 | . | CASNAAGTPYEQYF | TGTGCCAGCAATGCTGCAGGGACGCCCTACGAGCAGTACTTC
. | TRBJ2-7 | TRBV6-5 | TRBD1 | CASSVRTGAGYEQYF | TGTGCCAGCAGTGTACGGACAGGGGCGGGCTACGAGCAGTACTTC
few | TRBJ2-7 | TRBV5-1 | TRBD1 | CASSRRDSTYEQYF | TGCGCCAGCAGCCGCAGGGACAGCACCTACGAGCAGTACTTC
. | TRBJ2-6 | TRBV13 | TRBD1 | CASSSQGSSSGANVLTF | TGTGCCAGCAGCTCACAGGGGTCAAGCTCTGGGGCCAACGTCCTGACTTTC
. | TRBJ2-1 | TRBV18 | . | CASQAENNEQFF | TGTGCCAGCCAAGCGGAGAACAATGAGCAGTTCTTC
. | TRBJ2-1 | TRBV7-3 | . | CASSLTSFGDEQFF | TGTGCCAGCAGCTTAACTTCTTTCGGGGATGAGCAGTTCTTC
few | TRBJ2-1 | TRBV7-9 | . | CASSQGGAYNERQFF | TGTGCCAGCAGCCAGGGGGGAGCCTACAATGAGCGGCAGTTCTTC
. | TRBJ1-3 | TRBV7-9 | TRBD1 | CASSLAGTASGNTIYF | TGTGCCAGCAGCTTAGCCGGGACAGCCTCTGGAAACACCATATATTTT
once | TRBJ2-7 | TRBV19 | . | CASSIPRRGGYEQYF | TGTGCCAGTAGTATACCCCGACGTGGAGGCTACGAGCAGTACTTC
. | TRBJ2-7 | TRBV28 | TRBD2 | CASSLAPGGGTYEQYF | TGTGCCAGCAGTTTGGCCCCTGGGGGGGGGACCTACGAGCAGTACTTC
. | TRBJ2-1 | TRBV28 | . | CASSRLTVTRARVDEQFF | TGTGCCAGCAGTCGCCTGACCGTCACTCGCGCCAGGGTGGATGAGCAGTTCTTC
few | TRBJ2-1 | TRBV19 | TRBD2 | CASSILTSGRYEQFF | TGTGCCAGTAGTATCCTGACTAGCGGGAGGTATGAGCAGTTCTTC
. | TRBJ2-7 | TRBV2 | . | CASSDARGYEQYF | TGTGCCAGCAGTGACGCTCGGGGGTACGAGCAGTACTTC